This T cell receptor beta chain was identified in a study of Graves' ophthalmopathy and Graves' hyperthyroidism. Findings of the study overall: Most expanded thyroid clonotypes above 0.001 frequency also appeared in blood.

In this sample, this clonotype turned up many times. Its antigen remains unknown. Under 3 months in duration, the ophthalmopathy in affected donors had moderate-to-severe activity, CAS ≥3 and NOSPECS ≥4. Diagnosis relied on clinical symptoms, serum thyroxine, TRAb, thyroid ultrasound and orbital computed tomography. From fresh peripheral blood, 10 ml in volume, the PBMCs were obtained. Beta-chain TCR CDR3 regions were amplified from RNA transcripts. The library came from an HTBI-primed first-round RT-PCR and a second-round multiplex PCR. TCRdb itself ran the multiplex PCR reads through MiXCR, one entry per CDR3 protein. In the table there are roughly 480,000 distinct CDR3 sequences, approximately 15% of which are singletons. V gave up 0 bases and J gave up 4 bases, with 6 bases separating them. CDR3 length: 12 residues. Germline V gives CDR1 GTSNPN, CDR2 SVGIG (reference sequence).

V and J are TRBV30 and TRBJ1-1; D is unresolved. The sample comprised blood. This clonotype was obtained from a woman aged 30 to 39 with Graves' ophthalmopathy. CDR3 sequence (DNA): TGTGCCTGGAGTGTCGGGCCCACTGAAGCTTTCTTT. Translation: CAWSVGPTEAFF.